In its sample, the clone carrying this TCR beta chain was seen a few times. This specimen belongs to a study of spatial heterogeneity in lung cancer. TCRdb re-derived calls from the 5' RACE reads in MiXCR, one entry per CDR3 protein. The sample holds 35,000 to 45,000 distinct CDR3 sequences; 5% to 5.5% are singletons and the top ten take 20% to 30%. This CDR3 has 15 residues. Germline V gene data show CDR1 as SGHTA and CDR2 as FQGTGA. Trimming cost V 4 bases and J 2 bases, with 13 bases left between them. As to time point: sample taken at primary tumor resection. The chain employs TRBV7-3 and TRBJ2-3; no clear D gene. The TCR was taken from a female donor with early-stage non-small cell lung cancer. The sample here was PBMCs, taken at surgery. CDR3 loop: CASSSPPLVTDTQYF. Written as DNA, the CDR3 is TGTGCCAGCAGCTCACCACCCCTGGTCACAGATACGCAGTATTTT. The whole variable domain, remainder taken from reference TRBV7-3 and TRBJ2-3, is GAGVSQTPSNKVTEKGKYVELRCDPISGHTALYWYRQSLGQGPEFLIYFQGTGAADDSGLPNDRFFAVRPEGSVSTLKIQRTERGDSAVYLCASSSPPLVTDTQYFGPGTRLTVL.